A single sample gave rise to the 29 T cell receptor beta chains below, sequenced in a study of Ad26.COV2.S vaccination and SARS-CoV-2 variants. Treatment here: roughly 18 received Ad26.COV2.S at low or high dose, single or two shots; 5 received placebo; per-sample allocation not given. Samples came from day 63 after the first vaccine or placebo injection. The table came from immunoSEQ multiplex PCR; TCRdb's copy has only in-frame clones and leaves some out. Found here are some 390,000 clones, over 75% of them singletons; the top ten hold 1.5% to 2%. The specimen comprised peripheral blood, sampled in a trial of Ad26.COV2.S vaccine versus placebo. All receptors come from a person between 18 and 65 years old who received the Ad26.COV2.S COVID-19 vaccine or a placebo.

The chain has TRBV27 and TRBJ2-7, with 9 bases matching TRBD2. Germline CDR1 and CDR2: MNHEY and SMNVEV (reference sequence). V lost 6 bases, J lost 3 bases, and 6 bases stayed unmatched. The CDR3 has 14 residues. The CDR3 is CASRTSGSLYEQYF. As DNA, the CDR3 is TGTGCCAGCAGAACTAGCGGGTCCCTCTACGAGCAGTACTTC.

V gene TRBV27 combines with J gene TRBJ1-6; D gene uncertain. Trimming removed 4 bases at V and 3 bases at J, with 7 bases between. The V gene's germline CDR1 is MNHEY and CDR2 SMNVEV (reference sequence). The CDR3 is made up of 14 amino acids. The CDR3: CASSYVLYNSPLHF. Here the CDR3 DNA reads TGTGCCAGCAGTTACGTGCTCTATAATTCACCCCTCCACTTT.

The chain is built from TRBV18 and TRBJ1-2, with 9 bases aligning to TRBD1. The V and J ends lost 1 base and 4 bases, in that order; junction bases with no gene match: 10. This CDR3 spans 17 amino acids. Germline CDR1 KGHSH, CDR2 LQKENI. DNA for the CDR3: TGTGCCAGCTCACCACAGGAGGTAACAGGGGGCCTCTATGGCTACACCTTC. This sequence encodes CASSPQEVTGGLYGYTF. The full variable domain, its missing parts supplied by reference TRBV18 and TRBJ1-2, is NAGVMQNPRHLVRRRGQEARLRCSPMKGHSHVYWYRQLPEEGLKFMVYLQKENIIDESGMPKERFSAEFPKEGPSILRIQQVVRGDSAAYFCASSPQEVTGGLYGYTFGSGTRLTVV.

The V call is TRBV6-6, the J call TRBJ1-2, with no clear D. This CDR3 has 14 amino acids. With 8 bases removed from V and 5 bases from J, the gap between germline ends came to 18 bases. Looked up from germline, CDR1 is MNHNY and CDR2 is SVGAGI (reference sequence). CDR3 in amino acids: CASRDHLTDYGYTF. Here the CDR3 DNA reads TGTGCCAGCCGCGACCATTTGACGGATTATGGCTACACCTTC.

This chain links TRBV5-1 with TRBJ2-2, with 9 nucleotides matching TRBD1. CDR1 and CDR2 from the germline V gene are SGHRS and YFSETQ. The CDR3 length is 15 residues. V trimming: 3 bases; J trimming: 4 bases; junction bases outside the gene matches: 4. The CDR3 DNA is TGCGCCAGCAGCTGGGGGACAGGGAGCACCGGGGAGCTGTTTTTT. Translated: CASSWGTGSTGELFF.

The chain has TRBV5-1 and TRBJ2-1, with 9 bases that match TRBD2. The trim removed 2 bases at V and 6 bases at J, leaving 0 bases unmatched. The germline V gene has CDR1 SGHRS and CDR2 YFSETQ. The CDR3 runs to 13 residues. The CDR3 DNA sequence: TGCGCCAGCAGCTTTAGCGGGAGCAATGAGCAGTTCTTC. Its protein product is CASSFSGSNEQFF.

This clone has just one count. The chain is built from TRBV3-1 (or the pseudogene TRBV3-2) and TRBJ2-7; 8 bases match TRBD2. Germline CDR1 LGHDT, CDR2 YNNKEL (reference sequence). V lost 4 bases, J lost 7 bases, and 9 bases stayed unmatched. The CDR3 runs to 14 residues. CDR3 loop: CASSRGLEWREQYF. CDR3 sequence (DNA): TGTGCCAGCAGCCGGGGACTAGAGTGGAGGGAGCAGTACTTC.

The gene calls are TRBV30 and TRBJ1-5, with D unclear. Per germline, CDR1 GTSNPN and CDR2 SVGIG (reference sequence). This CDR3 has 12 residues. Trimming left V 1 base short and J 11 bases short, with 12 bases between. In DNA, the CDR3 is TGTGCCTGGAGTGAACGCATCGGAGCCCAGCATTTT. The encoded protein is CAWSERIGAQHF. The whole variable domain, remainder taken from reference TRBV30 and TRBJ1-5, is SQTIHQWPATLVQPVGSPLSLECTVEGTSNPNLYWYRQAAGRGLQLLFYSVGIGQISSEVPQNLSASRPQDRQFILSSKKLLLSDSGFYLCAWSERIGAQHFGDGTRLSIL.

This clone was seen a single time. The gene calls are TRBV11-2 and TRBJ2-1, with a possible D match to TRBD2 (6 bases). CDR1 and CDR2 (germline): SGHAT, FQNNGV. Trimming removed 4 bases from V and 6 bases from J, with 16 bases in between. There are 15 residues in the CDR3. CDR3 in amino acids: CASSSRTTSGNEQFF. CDR3 nucleotide sequence: TGTGCCAGCAGCTCCCGGACTACCTCGGGCAATGAGCAGTTCTTC. Full variable domain (outside the CDR3, taken from reference TRBV11-2 and TRBJ2-1): EAGVAQSPRYKIIEKRQSVAFWCNPISGHATLYWYQQILGQGPKLLIQFQNNGVVDDSQLPKDRFSAERLKGVDSTLKIQPAKLEDSAVYLCASSSRTTSGNEQFFGPGTRLTVL.

The chain employs TRBV7-3 and TRBJ1-4, with 11 nucleotides matching TRBD1. CDR3 length: 20 residues. Germline V lookup: CDR1 SGHTA, CDR2 FQGTGA. V dropped 0 bases and J dropped 5; count of bases not matched to a gene: 14. The chain's CDR3 is CASSLTRTGGARVLNEKLFF. Written as DNA, the CDR3 is TGTGCCAGCAGCTTAACTCGGACAGGGGGCGCGAGGGTTTTAAATGAAAAACTGTTTTTT.

The CDR3 reads CAWSGGDEKLFF. The CDR3 DNA is TGTGCCTGGAGTGGGGGGGATGAAAAACTGTTTTTT. The V call is TRBV30, the J call TRBJ1-4, with D possibly matching TRBD1 (5 bases). The germline V gene encodes CDR1 GTSNPN and CDR2 SVGIG (reference sequence). This CDR3 is 12 amino acids long. V lost 1 base and J 6 bases, leaving 6 bases between the germline ends. Full variable domain (outside the CDR3, taken from reference TRBV30 and TRBJ1-4): SQTIHQWPATLVQPVGSPLSLECTVEGTSNPNLYWYRQAAGRGLQLLFYSVGIGQISSEVPQNLSASRPQDRQFILSSKKLLLSDSGFYLCAWSGGDEKLFFGSGTQLSVL.

The J gene is TRBJ2-1, the V gene TRBV9, with D perhaps matching TRBD1 (6 bases). Germline CDR1 reads SGDLS; CDR2 reads YYNGEE. The CDR3 is 14 amino acids. With 4 bases removed from V and 10 bases from J, the gap between germline ends came to 18 bases. The CDR3 here is CASSSSTGTTEQFF. The CDR3 nucleotides read TGTGCCAGCAGCTCCAGTACCGGGACAACCGAGCAGTTCTTC.

The chain has TRBV6-1 and TRBJ1-2, with D perhaps TRBD1 (5 bases). The CDR3 loop spans 13 amino acids. CDR1 is MNHNS and CDR2 is SASEGT in the germline V gene. Trimming removed 2 bases from V and 4 bases from J, with 8 bases in between. CDR3 residues: CASSEMGGYGYTF. CDR3 nucleotides: TGTGCCAGCAGTGAAATGGGGGGCTATGGCTACACCTTC.

V and J are TRBV28 and TRBJ1-4; D not certain. The CDR3 loop spans 15 amino acids. Deletions cut 2 bases from V and 5 bases from J, with 12 bases between. Germline V CDR1 and CDR2: MDHEN, SYDVKM. The CDR3 bases are TGTGCCAGCAGTTTAGCGGACCCATGGAATGAAAAACTGTTTTTT. Its protein product is CASSLADPWNEKLFF.

The chain links TRBV19 to TRBJ2-1, with TRBD2 identical over 7 bases. The V gene end was trimmed by 4 bases and the J gene end by 4 bases; junction bases not matched to a gene: 7. The CDR3 totals 15 residues. CDR1 LNHDA and CDR2 SQIVND come from the germline V gene (reference sequence). CDR3 coding DNA: TGTGCCAGTAGTACAAGCGGGACTACATACAATGAGCAGTTCTTC. It yields the protein CASSTSGTTYNEQFF.

This rearrangement joins TRBV3-1 (or the pseudogene TRBV3-2) to TRBJ2-7, with TRBD1 matching 8 bases. V was pared by 2 bases and J by 4 bases, with 7 bases of the junction left unmatched. Germline assignment: CDR1 LGHDT and CDR2 YNNKEL (reference sequence). The CDR3 has 15 amino acids. CDR3 in DNA: TGTGCCAGCAGCCAACGGAAGGACAGGGCATACGAGCAGTACTTC. This codes for CASSQRKDRAYEQYF.

This chain joins TRBV28 and TRBJ1-5; tentative D call: TRBD1 (5 bases). The CDR3 runs 14 residues. V lost 5 bases, J lost 3 bases, and 11 bases lay in between. Germline loops: CDR1 MDHEN, CDR2 SYDVKM. CDR3 nucleotide sequence: TGTGCCAGCAGTCCGCGGGGCCCCAATCAGCCCCAGCATTTT. It yields the protein CASSPRGPNQPQHF.

This chain joins TRBV10-3 and TRBJ2-1; 12 bases are a match to TRBD2. Germline assignment: CDR1 ENHRY and CDR2 SYGVKD. The CDR3 covers 18 residues. V lost 6 bases, J lost 0 bases, and 9 bases stayed unmatched. CDR3 DNA: TGTGCCATCAGCCCGACTAGCGGGGGAACAAGCTCCTACAATGAGCAGTTCTTC. The encoded protein is CAISPTSGGTSSYNEQFF.

V and J are TRBV2 and TRBJ2-2; the match to TRBD1 covers 8 bases. The V and J ends lost 1 base and 7 bases, in that order; junction bases with no gene match: 5. Germline values: CDR1 SNHLY, CDR2 FYNNEI. The length of the CDR3 is 15 residues. CDR3 coding DNA: TGTGCCAGCAGTGAAGTAAGACAGGGGATCGGGGAGCTGTTTTTT. Its protein is CASSEVRQGIGELFF.

The chain combines TRBV5-1 with TRBJ1-2, with unresolved D. V lost 2 bases and J 5 bases, leaving 13 bases between the germline ends. The CDR3 is 14 amino acids. Germline V gene lookup returns CDR1 SGHRS and CDR2 YFSETQ. CDR3 loop: CASSFSEEGYGYTF. In DNA, the CDR3 is TGCGCCAGCAGCTTTTCAGAGGAAGGATATGGCTACACCTTC.

In this sample, this clone turned up a few times. This chain connects TRBV6-4 to TRBJ2-3, with 11 bases lining up with TRBD1. CDR1 is MRHNA, CDR2 SNTAGT, per germline. The length of the CDR3 is 15 residues. V was clipped by 0 bases and J by 4 bases; unmatched bases: 0. Written as DNA, the CDR3 is TGTGCCAGCAGTGACTCGGGACAGGGGGCAGATACGCAGTATTTT. This gives the protein CASSDSGQGADTQYF.

The chain links TRBV19 to TRBJ2-2; D not resolved. V was trimmed by 7 bases and J by 0 bases, leaving 15 bases between them. The germline V gene encodes CDR1 LNHDA and CDR2 SQIVND (reference sequence). This CDR3 has 16 residues. The CDR3 DNA sequence: TGTGCCAGTAAGAGCCAGCCGGGCGCGAACACCGGGGAGCTGTTTTTT. It encodes CASKSQPGANTGELFF.

The chain is built from TRBV28 and TRBJ1-5; the D is unclear. V dropped 3 bases and J dropped 3 bases, with 9 bases sitting between them. This CDR3 spans 14 amino acids. Germline V gene sequence: CDR1 MDHEN, CDR2 SYDVKM. The CDR3 coding sequence is TGTGCCAGCAGTTTCGAGGTTACCAATCAGCCCCAGCATTTT. It is translated as CASSFEVTNQPQHF. The full variable domain, with the rest looked up from reference TRBV28 and TRBJ1-5, is DVKVTQSSRYLVKRTGEKVFLECVQDMDHENMFWYRQDPGLGLRLIYFSYDVKMKEKGDIPEGYSVSREKKERFSLILESASTNQTSMYLCASSFEVTNQPQHFGDGTRLSIL.

The rearrangement links TRBV7-3 to TRBJ1-2; D uncertain. There are 14 residues in the CDR3. The ends were cut back, 2 bases at V and 0 bases at J, with 7 bases in the middle. CDR1 and CDR2 (germline): SGHTA, FQGTGA. The CDR3 DNA sequence: TGTGCCAGCAGCTTACGGAACACTAACTATGGCTACACCTTC. It specifies CASSLRNTNYGYTF.

This chain connects TRBV27 to TRBJ2-1, with TRBD2 matching 10 bases. The CDR3 extends over 14 amino acids. Germline trimming cut 6 bases from V and 8 bases from J; bases unmatched to any gene: 7. Germline-derived CDR1 and CDR2 are MNHEY and SMNVEV (reference sequence). CDR3 loop: CASSLSGRIDEQFF. The CDR3 nucleotides are TGTGCCAGCAGCCTTAGCGGGAGGATCGATGAGCAGTTCTTC.

The chain uses TRBV5-1 and TRBJ2-3; TRBD2 matches at 9 bases. Trimming cost V 0 bases and J 2 bases; bases outside gene matches: 1. CDR1 and CDR2 (germline): SGHRS, YFSETQ. The CDR3 contains 15 residues. CDR3 residues: CASSLASGITDTQYF. The CDR3 DNA sequence: TGCGCCAGCAGCTTGGCTAGCGGGATCACAGATACGCAGTATTTT.

The gene calls are TRBV18 and TRBJ2-1; no clear D. Trimming took off 3 bases at V and 6 bases at J, with 9 bases between the two ends. The CDR3 loop spans 13 amino acids. The germline gives CDR1 KGHSH, CDR2 LQKENI. The CDR3 DNA reads as TGTGCCAGCTCACCCCGTACCTTCAATGAGCAGTTCTTC. Its translation is CASSPRTFNEQFF.

This sequence joins TRBV11-1 and TRBJ2-7; D possibly corresponds to TRBD2 (5 bases). The V gene's germline CDR1 is SGHAT and CDR2 FQDESV (reference sequence). Trimming left V 1 base short and J 2 bases short, with 9 bases between. The CDR3 is made up of 14 amino acids. This CDR3 reads CASSLDGSPYEQYF. For the CDR3, the DNA is TGTGCCAGCAGCTTAGATGGGAGTCCCTACGAGCAGTACTTC.

The chain has TRBV3-1 (or the pseudogene TRBV3-2) and TRBJ2-1, with 8 nucleotides matching TRBD2. Trimming removed 1 base from V and 5 bases from J; junction bases left unmatched: 7. The germline V gene has CDR1 LGHDT and CDR2 YNNKEL (reference sequence). This CDR3 has 16 residues. This chain's CDR3 is CASSQGFGLANNEQFF. For the CDR3, the DNA is TGTGCCAGCAGCCAAGGTTTTGGACTAGCAAACAATGAGCAGTTCTTC.